This T cell receptor (beta chain) originates from a study of T cell changes during pregnancy in multiple sclerosis (dated by TCRdb to the late 2010s). Describing the broader study: Changes in the T cell repertoire over the course of pregnancy were examined in this study in women with multiple sclerosis.

Receptors were amplified or captured by the immunoSEQ multiplex PCR assay. TCRdb mirrors the immuneACCESS table, restricted to in-frame sequences. Some clones are absent from its copies; in checked studies, under half trace to an unresolved V gene, and the reason for the others is unknown. The sample table shows roughly 70,000 clones, and about 92% are seen once. 1.2% of the sample goes to the ten largest clones. This clone was detected only once. This clone's antigen is unknown. It has no much larger one-base neighbor in the sample; base qualities were not kept. The CDR3 has 16 amino acids, counting the end cysteine and phenylalanine. Only the CDR3 region is kept as DNA, spanning 48 bases read in frame from base 1. V loses 0 bases of germline sequence and J loses 8 bases, and the interval between the two ends is 17 bases.

The sample in question was peripheral blood, obtained in the third trimester of pregnancy. This sequence was found in a female donor with multiple sclerosis, enrolled in a pregnancy study. In this chain, TRBV5-3 is recombined with TRBJ2-2; tentative D gene TRBD2, with 6 bases matching. TRBV5-3 qualifies as an ORF whose function is uncertain. The CDR3 region reads CARSLVFLRGKGELFF. The DNA sequence is given as TGTGCCAGAAGCTTGGTATTTTTGCGGGGAAAGGGGGAGCTGTTTTTT.